This T cell receptor (beta chain) was captured by sequencing in a study of cytomegalovirus exposure and HLA in healthy donors. Whole-study context: Roughly four fifths of approximately 400 genotyped donors fell in the Caucasian-associated ancestry cluster. Study-wide results and limits: Excluded were some V segments that proved indistinguishable, including TRBV6-2 and TRBV6-3.

Trimming at V came to 6 bases and at J to 3 bases, leaving 3 bases not matched to a gene. Germline V CDR1 and CDR2: LNHDA, SQIVND (reference sequence). The CDR3 extends over 13 amino acids. Concerning this clone itself: The antigen remains unidentified.

The PCR employed 60 Vbeta primers together with 13 Jbeta primers. The repertoire was sequenced with immunoSEQ multiplex PCR; TCRdb's copy has only in-frame clones and lacks some. Of 160,000 or so clones detected, roughly 79% appear once; the ten largest clones hold 7%. The rearrangement links TRBV19 to TRBJ2-3; 7 bases fit TRBD2. This sequence originates from a woman aged 40 to 49 in good health and CMV-seropositive. The material sequenced was PBMCs. The CDR3 region has the DNA TGTGCCAGTAGCGTTAGCGGGACAGATACGCAGTATTTT. Translation gives CASSVSGTDTQYF.